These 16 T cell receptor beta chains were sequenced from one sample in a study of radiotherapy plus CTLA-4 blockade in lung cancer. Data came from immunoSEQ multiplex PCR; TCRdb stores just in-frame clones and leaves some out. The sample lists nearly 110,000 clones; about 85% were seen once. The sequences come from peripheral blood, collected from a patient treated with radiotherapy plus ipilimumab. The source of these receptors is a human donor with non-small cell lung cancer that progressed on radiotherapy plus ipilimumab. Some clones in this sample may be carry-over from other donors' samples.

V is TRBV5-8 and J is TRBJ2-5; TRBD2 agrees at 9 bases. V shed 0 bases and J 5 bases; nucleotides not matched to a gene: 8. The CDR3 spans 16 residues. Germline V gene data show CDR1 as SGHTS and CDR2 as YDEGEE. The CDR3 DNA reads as TGTGCCAGCAGCTTGGTCCGGCGGGGGGGCTTGGAGACCCAGTACTTC. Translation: CASSLVRRGGLETQYF.

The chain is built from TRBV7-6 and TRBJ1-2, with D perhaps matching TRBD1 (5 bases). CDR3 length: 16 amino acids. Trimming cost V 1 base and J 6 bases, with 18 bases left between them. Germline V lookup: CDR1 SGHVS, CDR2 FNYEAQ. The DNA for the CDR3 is TGTGCCAGCAGCTTAGAGGGTCAAGGGGCTACGGATGGCTACACCTTC. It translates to CASSLEGQGATDGYTF.

CDR3 in amino acids: CASSSLAGYADTQYF. CDR3 in DNA: TGTGCCAGCAGCTCCCTAGCGGGGTACGCAGATACGCAGTATTTT. This chain links TRBV9 with TRBJ2-3; 9 nucleotides align to TRBD2. The CDR3 sequence is 15 residues long. V gave up 4 bases and J gave up 4 bases; unmatched junction bases: 7. Germline CDR1 is SGDLS and CDR2 is YYNGEE.

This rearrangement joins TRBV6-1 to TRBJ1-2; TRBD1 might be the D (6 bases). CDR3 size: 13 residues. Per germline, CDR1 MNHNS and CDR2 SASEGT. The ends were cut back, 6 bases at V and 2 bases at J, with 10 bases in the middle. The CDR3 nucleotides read TGTGCCAGCAGCCAAGGACAGAACTATGGCTACACCTTC. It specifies CASSQGQNYGYTF.

For the CDR3, the DNA is TGTGCCAGCACCAGGACAGGGTCTAATGAAAAACTGTTTTTT. Protein: CASTRTGSNEKLFF. V usage is TRBV9 and J usage is TRBJ1-4, with 8 bases that match TRBD1. The V segment lost 6 bases and the J segment 3 bases; nucleotides outside the gene matches: 4. Per germline, CDR1 SGDLS and CDR2 YYNGEE. This CDR3 is built from 14 residues.

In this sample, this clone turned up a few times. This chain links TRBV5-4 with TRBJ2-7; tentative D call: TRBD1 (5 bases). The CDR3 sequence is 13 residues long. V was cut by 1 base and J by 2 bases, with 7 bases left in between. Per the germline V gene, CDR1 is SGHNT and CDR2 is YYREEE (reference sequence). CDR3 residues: CASSLQGAYEQYF. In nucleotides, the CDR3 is TGTGCCAGCAGCTTGCAGGGCGCCTACGAGCAGTACTTC.

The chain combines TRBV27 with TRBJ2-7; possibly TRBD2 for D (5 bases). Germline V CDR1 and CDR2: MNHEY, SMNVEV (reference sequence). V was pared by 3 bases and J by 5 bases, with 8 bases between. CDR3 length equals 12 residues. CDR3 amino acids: CASSLRGHEQYF. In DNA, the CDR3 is TGTGCCAGCAGTTTGAGAGGGCACGAGCAGTACTTC.

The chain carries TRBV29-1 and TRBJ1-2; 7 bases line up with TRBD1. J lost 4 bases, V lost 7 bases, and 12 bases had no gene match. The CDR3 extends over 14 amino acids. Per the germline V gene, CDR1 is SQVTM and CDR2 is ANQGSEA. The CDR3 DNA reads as TGCAGCGCATCTTTACGGGACAGATTCTATGGCTACACCTTC. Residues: CSASLRDRFYGYTF.

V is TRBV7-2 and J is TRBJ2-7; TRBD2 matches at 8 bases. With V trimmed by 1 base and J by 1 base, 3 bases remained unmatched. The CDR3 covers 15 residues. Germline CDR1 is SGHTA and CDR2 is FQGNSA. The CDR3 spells CASSLVASGSYEQYF. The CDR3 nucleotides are TGTGCCAGCAGCTTAGTAGCTAGCGGGTCCTACGAGCAGTACTTC.

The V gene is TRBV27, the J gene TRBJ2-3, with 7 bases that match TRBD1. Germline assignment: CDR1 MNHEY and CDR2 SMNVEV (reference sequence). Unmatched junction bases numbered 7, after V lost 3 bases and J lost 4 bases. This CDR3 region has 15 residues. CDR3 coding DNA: TGTGCCAGCAGTTTTTTCAGGGGGTTCCCAGATACGCAGTATTTT. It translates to CASSFFRGFPDTQYF.

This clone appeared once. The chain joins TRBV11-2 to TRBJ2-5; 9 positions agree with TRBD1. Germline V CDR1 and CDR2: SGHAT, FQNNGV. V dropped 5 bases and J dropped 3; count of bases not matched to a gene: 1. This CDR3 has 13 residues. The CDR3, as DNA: TGTGCCAGCAGCCGGGACAGGGAAGAGACCCAGTACTTC. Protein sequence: CASSRDREETQYF.

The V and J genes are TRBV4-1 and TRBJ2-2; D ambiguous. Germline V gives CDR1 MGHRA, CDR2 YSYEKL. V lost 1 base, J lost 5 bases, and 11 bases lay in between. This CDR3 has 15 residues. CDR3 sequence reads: CASSQGIRETGELFF. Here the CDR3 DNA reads TGCGCCAGCAGCCAAGGGATACGAGAAACCGGGGAGCTGTTTTTT.

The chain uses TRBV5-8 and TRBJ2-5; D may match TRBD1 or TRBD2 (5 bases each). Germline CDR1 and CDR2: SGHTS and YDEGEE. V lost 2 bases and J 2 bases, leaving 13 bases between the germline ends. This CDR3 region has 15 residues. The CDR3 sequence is CASSFALGRQETQYF. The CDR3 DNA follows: TGTGCCAGCAGCTTTGCACTGGGACGGCAAGAGACCCAGTACTTC.

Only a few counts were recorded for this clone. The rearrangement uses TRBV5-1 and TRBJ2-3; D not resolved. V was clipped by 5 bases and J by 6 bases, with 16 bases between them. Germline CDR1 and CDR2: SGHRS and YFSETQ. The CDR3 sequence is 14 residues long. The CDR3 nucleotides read TGCGCCAGCAGGATACAAGTGGCATACGATACGCAGTATTTT. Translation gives CASRIQVAYDTQYF.

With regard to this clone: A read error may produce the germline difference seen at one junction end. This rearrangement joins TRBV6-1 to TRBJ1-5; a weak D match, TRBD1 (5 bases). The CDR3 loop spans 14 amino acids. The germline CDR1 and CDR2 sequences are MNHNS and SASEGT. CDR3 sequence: CASRDSGVGQPQHF. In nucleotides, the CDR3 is TGTGCCAGCCGTGATTCGGGGGTTGGGCAGCCCCAGCATTTT.

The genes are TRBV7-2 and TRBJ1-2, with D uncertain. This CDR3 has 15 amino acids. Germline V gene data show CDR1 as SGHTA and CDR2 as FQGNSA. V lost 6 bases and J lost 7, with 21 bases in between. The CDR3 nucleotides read TGTGCCAGCAGTCCCGATACCCTATTCGACGGTGGCTACACCTTC. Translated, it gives CASSPDTLFDGGYTF.